This entry describes one T cell receptor (beta chain). Its antigen is undetermined. Germline lookup yields CDR1 MNHNY and CDR2 SVGAGI (reference sequence). V dropped 6 bases and J dropped 2 bases, with 4 bases sitting between them. This CDR3 has 11 residues. This sample is part of a study of naive and memory T cell subsets. The study, taken as a whole, reports: Naive and memory subsets had different power law exponents for TCR abundance. In CD4 and CD8 cells, diversity dropped from naive through EMRA.

Separate alpha and beta amplification began at the second PCR step. An equimolar mix of two oligonucleotides served as the beta constant-region primer for TRBC1 and TRBC2. Four rounds of PCR amplified the ligated cDNA using nested alpha and beta constant-region primers plus SP2. TCRdb used MiXCR to reprocess the UMI-ligation and nested PCR reads, holding one entry per CDR3 protein. This table holds 80,000 or so distinct CDR3 sequences, 9% found once. This chain joins TRBV6-6 and TRBJ1-2; no clear D. The sequencing sample was made of naive CD8+ T cells from blood. The source is a human donor in good health. The CDR3 DNA sequence: TGTGCCAGCAGAACAAACTATGGCTACACCTTC. Its translation: CASRTNYGYTF.